The 3 T cell receptor beta chains below were found in one sample sequenced in a study of control samples from healthy donors and cancer patients. Produced via immunoSEQ multiplex PCR; TCRdb's table is partial and in-frame only. The sample has 100,000 to 130,000 clones; roughly four fifths are singletons. Specimen: blood. The receptors derive from a man younger than 35 in good health.

The rearrangement joins TRBV24-1 to TRBJ2-7, with 11 bases identical to TRBD1. Germline trimming cut 6 bases from V and 7 bases from J; bases unmatched to any gene: 13. The CDR3 is 16 residues long. Germline loops: CDR1 KGHDR, CDR2 SFDVKD. The CDR3 DNA reads TGTGCCACCAGTTTCTATACCGGACAGGGGGCTGGGGAGCAGTACGTC. The encoded protein is CATSFYTGQGAGEQYV.

The rearrangement links TRBV30 to TRBJ1-2; tentative D call: TRBD1 (6 bases). The germline V gene encodes CDR1 GTSNPN and CDR2 SVGIG (reference sequence). The CDR3 contains 14 residues. Trimming removed 3 bases from V and 4 bases from J, with 15 bases in between. CDR3: CAWRLQGNGYGYTF. CDR3 sequence (DNA): TGTGCCTGGAGGCTCCAGGGGAATGGCTATGGCTACACCTTC.

V and J are TRBV24-1 and TRBJ2-3; D remains unclear. V lost 5 bases and J 3 bases, leaving 8 bases between the germline ends. In germline, CDR1 is KGHDR, CDR2 SFDVKD. This CDR3 is 13 amino acids long. CDR3 sequence: CATSGAATDTQYF. As DNA, the CDR3 is TGTGCCACCAGTGGTGCAGCAACAGATACGCAGTATTTT.